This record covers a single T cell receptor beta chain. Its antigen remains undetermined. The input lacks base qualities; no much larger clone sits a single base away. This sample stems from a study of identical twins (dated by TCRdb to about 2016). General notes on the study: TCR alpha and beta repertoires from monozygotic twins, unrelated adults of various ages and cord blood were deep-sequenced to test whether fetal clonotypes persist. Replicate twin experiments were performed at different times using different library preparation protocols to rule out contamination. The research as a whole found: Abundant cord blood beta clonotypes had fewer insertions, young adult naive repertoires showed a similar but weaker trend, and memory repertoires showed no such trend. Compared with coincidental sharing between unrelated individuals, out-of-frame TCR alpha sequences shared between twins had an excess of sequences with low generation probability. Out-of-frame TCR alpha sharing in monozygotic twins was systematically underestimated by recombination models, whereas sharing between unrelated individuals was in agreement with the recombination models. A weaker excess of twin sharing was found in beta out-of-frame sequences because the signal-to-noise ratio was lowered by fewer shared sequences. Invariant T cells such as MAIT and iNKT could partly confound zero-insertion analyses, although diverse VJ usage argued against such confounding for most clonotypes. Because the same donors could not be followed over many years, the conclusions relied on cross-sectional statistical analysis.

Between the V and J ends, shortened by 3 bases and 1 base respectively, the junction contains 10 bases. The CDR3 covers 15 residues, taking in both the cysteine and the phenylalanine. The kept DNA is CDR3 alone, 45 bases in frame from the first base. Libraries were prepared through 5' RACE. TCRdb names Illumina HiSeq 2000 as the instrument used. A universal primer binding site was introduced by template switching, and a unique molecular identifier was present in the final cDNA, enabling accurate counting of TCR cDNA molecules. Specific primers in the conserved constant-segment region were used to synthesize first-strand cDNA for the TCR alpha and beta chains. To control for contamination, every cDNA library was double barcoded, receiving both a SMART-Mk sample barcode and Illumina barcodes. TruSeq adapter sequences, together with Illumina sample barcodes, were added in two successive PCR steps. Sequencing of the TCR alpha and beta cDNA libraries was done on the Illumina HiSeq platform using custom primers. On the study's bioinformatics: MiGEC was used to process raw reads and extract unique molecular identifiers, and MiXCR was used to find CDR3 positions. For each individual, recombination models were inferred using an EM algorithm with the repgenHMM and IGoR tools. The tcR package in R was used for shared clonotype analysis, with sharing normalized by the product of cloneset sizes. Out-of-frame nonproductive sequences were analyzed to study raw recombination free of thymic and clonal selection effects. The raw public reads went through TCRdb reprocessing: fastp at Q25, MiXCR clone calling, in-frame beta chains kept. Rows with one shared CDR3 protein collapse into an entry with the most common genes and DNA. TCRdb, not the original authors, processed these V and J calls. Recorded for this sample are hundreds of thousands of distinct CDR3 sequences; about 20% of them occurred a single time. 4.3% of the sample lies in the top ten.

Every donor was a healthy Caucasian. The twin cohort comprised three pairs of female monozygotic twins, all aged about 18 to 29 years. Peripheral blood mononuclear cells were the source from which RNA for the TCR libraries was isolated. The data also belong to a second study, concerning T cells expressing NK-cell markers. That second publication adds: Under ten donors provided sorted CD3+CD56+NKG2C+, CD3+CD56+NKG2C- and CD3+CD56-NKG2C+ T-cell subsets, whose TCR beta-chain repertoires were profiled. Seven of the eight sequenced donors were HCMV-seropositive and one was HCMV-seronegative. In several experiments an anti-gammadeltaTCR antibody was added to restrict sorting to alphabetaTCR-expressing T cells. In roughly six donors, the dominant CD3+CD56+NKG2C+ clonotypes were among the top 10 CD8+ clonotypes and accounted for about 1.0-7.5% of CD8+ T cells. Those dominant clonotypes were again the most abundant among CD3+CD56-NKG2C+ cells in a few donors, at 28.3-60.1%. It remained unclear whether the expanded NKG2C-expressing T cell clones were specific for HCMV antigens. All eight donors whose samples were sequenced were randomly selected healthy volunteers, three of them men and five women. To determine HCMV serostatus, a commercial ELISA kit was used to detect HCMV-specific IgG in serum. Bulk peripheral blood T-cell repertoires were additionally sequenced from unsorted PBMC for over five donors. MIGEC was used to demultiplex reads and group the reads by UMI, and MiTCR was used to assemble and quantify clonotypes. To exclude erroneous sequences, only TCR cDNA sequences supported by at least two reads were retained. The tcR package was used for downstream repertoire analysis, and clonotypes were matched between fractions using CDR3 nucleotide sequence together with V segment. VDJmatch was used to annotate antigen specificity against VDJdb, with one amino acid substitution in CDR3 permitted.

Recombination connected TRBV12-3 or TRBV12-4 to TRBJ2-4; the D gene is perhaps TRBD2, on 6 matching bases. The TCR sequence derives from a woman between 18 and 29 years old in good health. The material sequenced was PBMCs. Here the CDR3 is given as CASSFGGGAKNIQYF. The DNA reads TGTGCCAGCAGTTTCGGCGGAGGGGCCAAAAACATTCAGTACTTC.